This T cell receptor (beta chain) is from a study of CD8+CD57+ T cells in acquired aplastic anemia (dated by TCRdb to 2016 to 2019). About the investigation overall: DNA extracted from sorted CD4+ and CD8+ cells had a mean of around 3 ug, with a range of roughly 0.2 to 27.4 ug. CD8+CD57+ expansion was defined as frequency above the mean frequency observed in healthy subjects.

Expansion of CD8+CD57+ cells had been shown by flow cytometry in the patients chosen for sequencing. Severe acquired aplastic anemia was diagnosed in all patients according to International Study of Aplastic Anemia and Agranulocytosis and Camitta criteria. No therapy had been received by the patients at the time of blood sampling. In the study, sorted CD4+ and CD8+ blood T cells from patients with severe aplastic anemia and from healthy subjects underwent deep sequencing of TCR repertoires. Patients were enrolled under clinicaltrials.gov protocols 00001620, 01623167, 00001397, 00071045, 00081523 and 00961064 in the USA. Ficoll-Paque density gradient centrifugation was used to isolate peripheral blood mononuclear cells. Before DNA was extracted, CD4+ and CD8+ T cells were sorted using either FACS or magnetic beads. CDR1 and CDR2 (MGHDK, SYGVNS) derive from the germline V gene. V drops 4 bases and J drops 1 base, leaving 10 bases in between. Taken from cysteine to phenylalanine, the CDR3 has 14 residues. The DNA shown is the 42-base CDR3, in frame from base 1.

Of note for this clonotype: Its antigen is not yet known. No base qualities exist here, and no much larger clone lies one base off it.

Genomic DNA served as template for TCR beta VDJ combination and CDR3 sequence profiling. An Illumina HiSeq 2000 was the platform used for TCR repertoire sequencing. In the authors' own workflow: TRBV/TRBJ rearrangement plots, CDR3 size and DJ length profiles, and Simpson's diversity index were used to assess repertoires. Whichever DNA sequence was most abundant in the deep sequencing data was defined as the immunodominant clone. CDR3 amino acid sequences were screened for sharing across subjects and were compared with published repertoires and the VDJdb database. Using fastp trimming at Q25 and MiXCR clonotype assembly, TCRdb reanalyzed the public sequencing data and kept in-frame beta chains. Identical CDR3 proteins give one entry, which carries the most common genes and DNA. In this record, the V and J calls reflect TCRdb's handling and not the investigators' own analysis. In this sample the table shows hundreds of thousands of distinct CDR3 sequences, around 30% of which occur a single time. The top ten clones comprise less than 1% of the sample.

Overall results and qualifications from the work: Patients and healthy controls showed no significant difference in CD8+ Simpson's diversity (P=0.060). Although 25 to 30 CD8+ CDR3 sequences were shared by patients and controls, these sequences appeared highly expressed in patients and within the immunodominant clones of patients.

The sequenced sample consisted of sorted CD4+, CD8+, or CD8+CD57+ T cells (not recorded which) from PBMCs. The receptor's source is a human donor with aplastic anemia. This chain is built from TRBV25-1 and TRBJ1-1; the D gene lacks a confident call. The nucleotides read TGTGCCAGCAGTGCCCGTGGGTCGAACACTGAAGCTTTCTTT. It codes for CASSARGSNTEAFF.